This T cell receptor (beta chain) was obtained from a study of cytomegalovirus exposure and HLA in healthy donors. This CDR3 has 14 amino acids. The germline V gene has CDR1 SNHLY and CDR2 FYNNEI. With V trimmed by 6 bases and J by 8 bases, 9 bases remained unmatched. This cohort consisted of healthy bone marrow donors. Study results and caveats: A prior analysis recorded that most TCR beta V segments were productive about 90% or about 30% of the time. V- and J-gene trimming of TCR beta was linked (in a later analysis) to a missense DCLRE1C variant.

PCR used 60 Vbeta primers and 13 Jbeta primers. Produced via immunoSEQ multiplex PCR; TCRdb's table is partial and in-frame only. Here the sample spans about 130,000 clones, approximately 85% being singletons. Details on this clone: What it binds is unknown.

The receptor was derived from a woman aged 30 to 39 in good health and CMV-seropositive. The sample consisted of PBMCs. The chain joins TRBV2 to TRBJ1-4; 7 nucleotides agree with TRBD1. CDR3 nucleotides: TGTGCCAGCAGAACGACAGGGATGGGGGAAAAACTGTTTTTT. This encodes CASRTTGMGEKLFF.